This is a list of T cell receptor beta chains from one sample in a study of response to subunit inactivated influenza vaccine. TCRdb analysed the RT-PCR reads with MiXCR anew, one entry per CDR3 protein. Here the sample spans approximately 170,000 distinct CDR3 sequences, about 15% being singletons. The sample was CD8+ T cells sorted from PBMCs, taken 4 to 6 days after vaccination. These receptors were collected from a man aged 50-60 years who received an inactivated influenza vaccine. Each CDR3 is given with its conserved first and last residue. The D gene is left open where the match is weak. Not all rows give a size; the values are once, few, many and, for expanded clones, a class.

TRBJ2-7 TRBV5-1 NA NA TGCGCCAGCAGCTTGGCAGGGGCGACCCACGAGCAGTACTTC CASSLAGATHEQYF
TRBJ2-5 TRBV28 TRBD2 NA TGTGCCAGCAGTCCACTAGCGGGAGTAGAGACCCAGTACTTC CASSPLAGVETQYF
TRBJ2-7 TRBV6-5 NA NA TGTGCCAGCAGTTACTCTCCGTCTGTTGACTACGAGCAGTACTTC CASSYSPSVDYEQYF
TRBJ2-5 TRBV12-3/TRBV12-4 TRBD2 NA TGTGCCAGCAGTTCTTTGGGGGCTAGCGGGGGAAGGAAAGAGACCCAGTACTTC CASSSLGASGGRKETQYF
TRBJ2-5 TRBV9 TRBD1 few TGTGCCAGCAGCGTATGGACAGGGTCTCAAGAGACCCAGTACTTC CASSVWTGSQETQYF
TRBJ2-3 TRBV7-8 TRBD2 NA TGTGCCAGCAGCTTAGGACTTTCCCGAACTAGCGGGCCGAGAGGTACGCAGTATTTT CASSLGLSRTSGPRGTQYF
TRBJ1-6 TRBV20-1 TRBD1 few TGCAGTGCGAGGGACAGGGGGCTTTACTATAATTCACCCCTCCACTTT CSARDRGLYYNSPLHF
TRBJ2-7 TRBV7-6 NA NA TGTGCCAGCAGCTTAGACGGGGGGCTCTCCTACGAGCAGTACTTC CASSLDGGLSYEQYF
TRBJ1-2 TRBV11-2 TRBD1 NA TGTGCCAGCAGCCCGGGGACAGCGACGGGCTACACCTTC CASSPGTATGYTF
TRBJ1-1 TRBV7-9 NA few TGTGCCAGCAGCTTAGGACCCGCCGGGGCTTTCTTT CASSLGPAGAFF
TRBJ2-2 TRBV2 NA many TGTGCCAGCAGTGAACTGGCGGGGTTCACCGGGGAGCTGTTTTTT CASSELAGFTGELFF
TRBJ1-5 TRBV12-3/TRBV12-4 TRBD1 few TGTGCCAGCAGCAGGACAGGGCATCAGCCCCAGCATTTT CASSRTGHQPQHF
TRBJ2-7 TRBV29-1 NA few TGCAGCGTTGAGGGACAAACATCGAGCTCCTACGAGCAGTACTTC CSVEGQTSSSYEQYF
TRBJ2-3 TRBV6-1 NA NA TGTGCCAGCAGTACAGGGACGCCCAGCACAGATACGCAGTATTTT CASSTGTPSTDTQYF
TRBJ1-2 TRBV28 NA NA TGTGCCAGCTCCCCTCTAGCGGGGACTAACTATGGCTACACCTTC CASSPLAGTNYGYTF
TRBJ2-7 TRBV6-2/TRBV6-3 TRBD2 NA TGTGCCAGCTCTTGGCTAGCGGGAGAACCCAAGGGCCTCTACGAGCAGTACTTC CASSWLAGEPKGLYEQYF
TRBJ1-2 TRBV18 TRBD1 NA TGTGCCAGCTCCTTTCCTAAGGGGGCTCGGAATGGCTACACCTTC CASSFPKGARNGYTF
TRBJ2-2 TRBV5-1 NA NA TGCGCCAGCAGTCATCCGCGCGGGGAGCTGTTTTTT CASSHPRGELFF
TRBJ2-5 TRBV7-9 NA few TGTGCCAGCAGCTTAGTCCCAGGGGAGACCCAGTACTTC CASSLVPGETQYF
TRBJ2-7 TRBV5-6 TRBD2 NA TGTGCCAGCAGCTTGGCCTATGGCGGGGGGGCTTACGAGCAGTACTTC CASSLAYGGGAYEQYF
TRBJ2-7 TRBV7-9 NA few TGTGCCAGCAGCTTTCTACCCAGGGTGAAAGGCGAGCAGTACTTC CASSFLPRVKGEQYF
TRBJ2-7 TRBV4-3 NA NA TGCGCCAGGGGTCCCTTGCGGAGTATGTGGTACTTC CARGPLRSMWYF
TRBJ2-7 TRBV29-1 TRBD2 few TGCAGCGCCTTACTGGGAGGGTTCGAGCAGTACTTC CSALLGGFEQYF
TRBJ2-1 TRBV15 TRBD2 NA TGTGCCACCAGCAGATACGGGACTAGTCATAATGAGCAGTTCTTC CATSRYGTSHNEQFF
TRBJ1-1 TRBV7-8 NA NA TGTGCCAGCAGCCTCTTGACCGGTCTCGACACTGAAGCTTTCTTT CASSLLTGLDTEAFF
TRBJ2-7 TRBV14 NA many TGTGCCAGCAGCCAAGTTACTGTCGAGCAGTACTTC CASSQVTVEQYF
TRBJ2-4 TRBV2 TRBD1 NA TGTGCCAGCAGCCCTCCCCCGGGACAGGGGTTCCGCTTATCCAAAAACATTCAGTACTTC CASSPPPGQGFRLSKNIQYF
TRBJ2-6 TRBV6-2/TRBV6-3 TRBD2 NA TGTGCCAGCAGTTACTTCCGACTAGCGGGCTCTGGGGCCAACGTCCTGACTTTC CASSYFRLAGSGANVLTF
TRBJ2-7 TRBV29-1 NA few TGCAGCGTGATTGGGCACAGGACAGCCTACGAGCAGTACTTC CSVIGHRTAYEQYF
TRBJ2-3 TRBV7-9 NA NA TGTGCCAGCAGTTACCCGAAAGATACGCAGTATTTT CASSYPKDTQYF
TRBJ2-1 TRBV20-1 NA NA TGCAGTGCGAAGCCGTTAGCGGACGCCTACAATGAGCAGTTCTTC CSAKPLADAYNEQFF
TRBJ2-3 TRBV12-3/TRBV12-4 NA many TGTGCCAGCAGCACAGACGCCACAGATACGCAGTATTTT CASSTDATDTQYF
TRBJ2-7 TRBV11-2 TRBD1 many TGTGCCAGCAGCTCCGGACAGGGGAAGTACTTC CASSSGQGKYF
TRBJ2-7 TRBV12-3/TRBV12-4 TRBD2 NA TGTGCCAGCAGTCCCTCCGGGACTAGCGGATCCTACGAGCAGTACTTC CASSPSGTSGSYEQYF
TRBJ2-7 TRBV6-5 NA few TGTGCCAGCAGCTGGGACTTTTACGAGCAGTACTTC CASSWDFYEQYF
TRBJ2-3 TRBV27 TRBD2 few TGTGCCAGCAGTTTATCTTCACGACTAGCTTACACAGATACGCAGTATTTT CASSLSSRLAYTDTQYF
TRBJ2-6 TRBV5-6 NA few TGTGCCAGCAGCTCCAGGCAGGGGTTCGCCGGGGCCAACGTCCTGACTTTC CASSSRQGFAGANVLTF
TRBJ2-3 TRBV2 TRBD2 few TGTGCCAGCAGTGATATGGCTAGCGGGGGATCGAGGCAGTATTTT CASSDMASGGSRQYF
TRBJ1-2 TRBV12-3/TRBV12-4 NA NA TGTGCCAGCGGGGGGGGGACCGACCCTCTCTATACCTTC CASGGGTDPLYTF
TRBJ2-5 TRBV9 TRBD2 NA TGTGCCAGCAGCCCCACCGGACTAGGCGAGACCCAGTACTTC CASSPTGLGETQYF
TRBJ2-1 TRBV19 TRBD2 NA TGTGCCAGTAGTGGGGGGGGGAAACTAGCGGGAGGAGCCTACAATGAGCAGTTCTTC CASSGGGKLAGGAYNEQFF
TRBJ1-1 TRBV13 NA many TGTGCCAGCAGCTATCAGGGGCGCATGAACACTGAAGCTTTCTTT CASSYQGRMNTEAFF
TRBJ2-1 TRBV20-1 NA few TGCAGTGCTAGAGACGGCCTACACAATGAGCAGTTCTTC CSARDGLHNEQFF
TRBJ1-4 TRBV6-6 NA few TGTGCCAGCAGTTACTCGAGGCTCGAAAAACTGTTTTTT CASSYSRLEKLFF
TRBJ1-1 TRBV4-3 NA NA TGCGCCAGCAGCCAAGGCCCAGGCGCGATCACTGAAGCTTTCTTT CASSQGPGAITEAFF
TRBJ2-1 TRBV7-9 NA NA TGTGCCAGCAGCTTGGGGTCTGTATCCCACAATGAGCAGTTCTTC CASSLGSVSHNEQFF
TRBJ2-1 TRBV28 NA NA TGTGCCAGCAGTCCGGGCCAGACTGAGCAGTTCTTC CASSPGQTEQFF
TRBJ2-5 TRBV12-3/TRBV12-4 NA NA TGTGCCAGCAGTTTATCGGCAGACCAAGAGACCCAGTACTTC CASSLSADQETQYF
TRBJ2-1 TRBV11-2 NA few TGTGCCAGCAGCTTAGTAGACAGCTTCAATGAGCAGTTCTTC CASSLVDSFNEQFF
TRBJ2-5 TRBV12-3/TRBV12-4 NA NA TGTGCCAGCAGTTTTGTGGGGAAAGAGACCCAGTACTTC CASSFVGKETQYF
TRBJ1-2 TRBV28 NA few TGTGCCAGCAGGTCTCGAGTTAGCCCCTATGGCTACACCTTC CASRSRVSPYGYTF
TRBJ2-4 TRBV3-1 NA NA TGTGCCAGCAGCCACCCATCGGAGGGGCGGATGAACATTCAGTACTTC CASSHPSEGRMNIQYF
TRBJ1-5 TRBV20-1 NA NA TGCAGTGCTAGTGTGTCCGATGGGTATAGCAATCAGCCCCAGCATTTT CSASVSDGYSNQPQHF
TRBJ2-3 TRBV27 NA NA TGTGCCAGCAGTTACGACTACAGGGTTCCTAGCACAGATACGCAGTATTTT CASSYDYRVPSTDTQYF
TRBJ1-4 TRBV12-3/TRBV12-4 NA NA TGTGCCAGCATGGACGCTGGCCTTAATGAAAAACTGTTTTTT CASMDAGLNEKLFF
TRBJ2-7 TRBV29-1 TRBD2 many TGCAGCGTCCGACTAGCCTTCTCCTACGAGCAGTACTTC CSVRLAFSYEQYF
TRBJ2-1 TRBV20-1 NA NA TGCAGTGCTAGAGATCTCAGCGATGACTACAATGAGCAGTTCTTC CSARDLSDDYNEQFF